A selection of T cell receptor beta chains follows, all from one sample in a study of CD4 and CD8 cells across lung adenocarcinoma regions. One entry per CDR3 protein, called by TCRdb with MiXCR from the PCR reads. This table holds fewer than 20,000 distinct CDR3 sequences, 51% found once. Sample: CD8+ T cells from the center of a lung tumor. The receptors come from a female donor with lung adenocarcinoma. The CD4 and CD8 labels of this study may be unreliable. The CDR3 runs from the conserved cysteine through the conserved F or W. A D gene is named only where the DNA matches it firmly. Only some rows state a clone size, as once, few, many or a class for expanded clones.

j_call | v_call | d_call | clone_size | cdr3_nt | cdr3_aa
TRBJ2-1 | TRBV9 | . | . | TGTGCCAGCAGCGTAGGAAGGTCCAATGAGCAGTTCTTC | CASSVGRSNEQFF
TRBJ2-1 | TRBV6-1 | . | few | TGTGCCAGCAGTGAAGTAGGGGCCAATGAGCAGTTCTTC | CASSEVGANEQFF
TRBJ2-1 | TRBV6-1 | . | many | TGTGCCAGCGCCCCAACTAGCCCTCCCTACAATGAGCAGTTCTTC | CASAPTSPPYNEQFF
TRBJ1-1 | TRBV12-3/TRBV12-4 | . | many | TGTGCCAGCCGCCGGGGGGAGGGCACTGAAGCTTTCTTT | CASRRGEGTEAFF
TRBJ2-7 | TRBV6-5 | TRBD1 | . | TGTGCCAGCAGTTTCGCCTCCAGGGGGAGAGAGCAGTACTTC | CASSFASRGREQYF
TRBJ2-1 | TRBV10-3 | TRBD2 | . | TGTGCCAACATGCCTAGCGGGGGGGTGATCTACAATGAGCAGTTCTTC | CANMPSGGVIYNEQFF
TRBJ2-3 | TRBV7-3 | . | . | TGTGCCAGCAGCTTTGGCCCAAAACCCCTGGATACGCAGTATTTT | CASSFGPKPLDTQYF
TRBJ2-3 | TRBV6-8 | . | . | TGTGCCCAGGGTGTCGGGGGGCGTGGAGGAGAGACGCAGTATTTT | CAQGVGGRGGETQYF
TRBJ1-2 | TRBV6-1 | TRBD1 | . | TGTGCCAGCAGGCGACAGGGGGCGGCTGGCTACACCTTC | CASRRQGAAGYTF
TRBJ2-3 | TRBV7-2 | . | many | TGTGCCAGCAGCCGAGGGGGGGCGGCAGATACGCAGTATTTT | CASSRGGAADTQYF
TRBJ1-6 | TRBV6-1 | . | . | TGTGCCAGCAGTGAAGACCTTAACTCACCCCTCCACTTT | CASSEDLNSPLHF
TRBJ2-7 | TRBV6-1 | . | few | TGTGCCAGCAAAACGGGAGTGTCTGTCTACGAGCAGTACTTC | CASKTGVSVYEQYF